This T cell receptor (beta chain) is from a study of Graves' ophthalmopathy and Graves' hyperthyroidism. Background on the study: Pretreatment peripheral blood was obtained at initial diagnosis. Study-wide points: A 13-signature model separated ophthalmopathy from stable hyperthyroidism, about 91% sensitivity, approximately 84% specificity. Blood also held most thyroid clonotypes expanded above 0.001 frequency.

The diagnosis combined clinical symptoms, thyroxine, TRAb, thyroid ultrasound and orbital computed tomography scans. This clonotype was seen ten or more times. No antigen is known for it. RNA transcripts were the template, and TCR beta CDR3 regions were amplified from them. First-round RT-PCR relied on HTBI primers, and a second-round multiplex PCR came next. Via MiXCR, TCRdb re-called the multiplex PCR reads, giving one row per CDR3 protein. The table lists hundreds of thousands of distinct CDR3 sequences, about two fifths of them singletons. The CDR3 consists of 14 residues. Germline-derived CDR1 and CDR2 are SQVTM and ANQGSEA. J lost 4 bases, V lost 7 bases, and 7 bases had no gene match.

The TCR originated in an adult man with Graves' ophthalmopathy. Sequencing was carried out using peripheral blood. The genes are TRBV29-1 and TRBJ2-2, with 9 bases identical to TRBD2. The CDR3 protein is CSGRLAALTGELFF. The DNA for the CDR3 is TGCAGCGGAAGACTAGCGGCCCTCACCGGGGAGCTGTTTTTT.